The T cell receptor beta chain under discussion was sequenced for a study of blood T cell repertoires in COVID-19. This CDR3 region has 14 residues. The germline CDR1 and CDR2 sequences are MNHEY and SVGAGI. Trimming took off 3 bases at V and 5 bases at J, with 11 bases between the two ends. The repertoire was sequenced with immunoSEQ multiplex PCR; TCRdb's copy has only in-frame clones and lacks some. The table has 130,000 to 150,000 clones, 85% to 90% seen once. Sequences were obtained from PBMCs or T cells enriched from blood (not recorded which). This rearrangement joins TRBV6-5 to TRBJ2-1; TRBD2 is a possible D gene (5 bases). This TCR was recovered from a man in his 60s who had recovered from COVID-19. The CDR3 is CASSYRGFDNEQFF. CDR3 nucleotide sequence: TGTGCCAGCAGTTATCGGGGTTTCGACAATGAGCAGTTCTTC.